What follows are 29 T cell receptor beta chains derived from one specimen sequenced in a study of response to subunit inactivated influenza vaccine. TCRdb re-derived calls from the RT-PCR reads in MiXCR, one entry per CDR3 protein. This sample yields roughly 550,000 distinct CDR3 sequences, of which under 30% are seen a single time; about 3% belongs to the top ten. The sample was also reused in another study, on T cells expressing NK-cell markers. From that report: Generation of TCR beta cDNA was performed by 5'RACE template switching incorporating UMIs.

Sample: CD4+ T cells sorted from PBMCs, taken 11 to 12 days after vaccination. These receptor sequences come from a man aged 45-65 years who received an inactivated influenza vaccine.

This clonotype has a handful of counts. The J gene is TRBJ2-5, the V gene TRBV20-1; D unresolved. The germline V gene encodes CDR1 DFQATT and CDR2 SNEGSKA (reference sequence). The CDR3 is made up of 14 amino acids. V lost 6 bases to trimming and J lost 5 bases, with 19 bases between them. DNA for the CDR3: TGCAGTGCCCCTGATTGGCGTGTTAGGGAGACCCAGTACTTC. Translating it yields CSAPDWRVRETQYF.

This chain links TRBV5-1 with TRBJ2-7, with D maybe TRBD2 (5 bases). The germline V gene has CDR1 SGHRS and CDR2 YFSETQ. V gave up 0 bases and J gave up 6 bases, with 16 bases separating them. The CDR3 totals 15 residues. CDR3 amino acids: CASSLGGAAIGEQYF. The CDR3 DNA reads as TGCGCCAGCAGCTTGGGGGGAGCTGCTATAGGCGAGCAGTACTTC. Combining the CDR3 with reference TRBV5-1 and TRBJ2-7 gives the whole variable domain KAGVTQTPRYLIKTRGQQVTLSCSPISGHRSVSWYQQTPGQGLQFLFEYFSETQRNKGNFPGRFSGRQFSNSRSEMNVSTLELGDSALYLCASSLGGAAIGEQYFGPGTRLTVT.

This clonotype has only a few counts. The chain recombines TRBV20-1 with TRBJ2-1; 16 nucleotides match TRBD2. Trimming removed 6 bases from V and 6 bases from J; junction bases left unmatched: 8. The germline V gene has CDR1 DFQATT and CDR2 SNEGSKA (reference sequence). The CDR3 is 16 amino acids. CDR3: CSASGTSGRARNEQFF. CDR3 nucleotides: TGCAGTGCAAGCGGGACTAGCGGGAGGGCCCGCAATGAGCAGTTCTTC.

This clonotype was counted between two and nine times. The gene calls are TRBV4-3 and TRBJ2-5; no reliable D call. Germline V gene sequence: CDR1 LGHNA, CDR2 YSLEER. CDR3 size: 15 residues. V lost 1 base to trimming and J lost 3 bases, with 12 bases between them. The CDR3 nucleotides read TGCGCCAGCAGCCAAGGGTTCGGGTTAAAAGAGACCCAGTACTTC. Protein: CASSQGFGLKETQYF.

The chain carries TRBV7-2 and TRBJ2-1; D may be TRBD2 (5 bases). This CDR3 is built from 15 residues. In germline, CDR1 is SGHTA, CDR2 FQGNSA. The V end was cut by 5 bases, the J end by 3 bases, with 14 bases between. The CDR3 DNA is TGTGCCAGCAGCGTCGCAAGGGAGAACTACAATGAGCAGTTCTTC. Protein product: CASSVARENYNEQFF.

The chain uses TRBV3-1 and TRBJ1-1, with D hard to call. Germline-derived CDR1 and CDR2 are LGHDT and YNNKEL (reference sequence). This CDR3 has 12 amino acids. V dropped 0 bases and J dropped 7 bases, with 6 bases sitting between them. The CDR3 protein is CASSQDRGEAFF. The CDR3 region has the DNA TGTGCCAGCAGCCAAGATCGAGGTGAAGCTTTCTTT.

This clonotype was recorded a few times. The CDR3 loop is CASSVGIAGGSYNEQFF. CDR3 sequence (DNA): TGTGCCAGCAGCGTAGGGATAGCGGGGGGCTCCTACAATGAGCAGTTCTTC. This chain uses TRBV9 with TRBJ2-1; TRBD2 matches 10 bases. The V and J ends lost 0 bases and 0 bases, in that order; junction bases with no gene match: 3. Germline V CDR1 and CDR2: SGDLS, YYNGEE. CDR3 length: 17 residues.

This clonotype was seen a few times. This CDR3 is CASSQAVAQYNEQFF. In nucleotides, the CDR3 is TGCGCCAGCAGCCAAGCGGTCGCACAGTACAATGAGCAGTTCTTC. The gene calls are TRBV4-3 and TRBJ2-1; D is unresolved. V lost 1 base to trimming and J lost 4 bases, with 11 bases between them. From germline, CDR1 is LGHNA and CDR2 YSLEER. The CDR3 is 15 amino acids.

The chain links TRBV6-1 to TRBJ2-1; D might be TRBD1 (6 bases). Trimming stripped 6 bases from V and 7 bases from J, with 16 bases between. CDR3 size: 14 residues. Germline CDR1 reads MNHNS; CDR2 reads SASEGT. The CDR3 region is CASSRSYRENEQFF. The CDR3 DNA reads TGTGCCAGCAGCAGAAGTTACAGGGAAAATGAGCAGTTCTTC.

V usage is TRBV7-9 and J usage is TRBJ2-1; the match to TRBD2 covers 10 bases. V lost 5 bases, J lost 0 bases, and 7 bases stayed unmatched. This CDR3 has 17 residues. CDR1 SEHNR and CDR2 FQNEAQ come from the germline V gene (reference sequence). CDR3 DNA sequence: TGTGCCAGCAGCCGTACGGGACTAGCGCTCTCCTACAATGAGCAGTTCTTC. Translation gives CASSRTGLALSYNEQFF.

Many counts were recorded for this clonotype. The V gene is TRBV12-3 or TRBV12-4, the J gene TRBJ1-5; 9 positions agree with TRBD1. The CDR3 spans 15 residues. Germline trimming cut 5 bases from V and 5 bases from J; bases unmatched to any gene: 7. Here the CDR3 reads CASSPLDRGYQPQHF. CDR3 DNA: TGTGCCAGCAGTCCCCTGGACAGGGGATATCAGCCCCAGCATTTT.

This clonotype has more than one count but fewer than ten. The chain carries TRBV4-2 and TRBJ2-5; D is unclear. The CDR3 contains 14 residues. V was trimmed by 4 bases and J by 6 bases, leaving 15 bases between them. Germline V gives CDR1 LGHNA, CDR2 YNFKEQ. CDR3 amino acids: CASSPRTTEKTQYF. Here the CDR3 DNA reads TGTGCCAGCAGCCCCCGGACGACCGAGAAGACCCAGTACTTC.

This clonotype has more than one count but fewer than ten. The DNA for the CDR3 is TGTGCCAGCAGCCCCCGACTTGACTCCTACGAGCAGTACTTC. This sequence encodes CASSPRLDSYEQYF. V usage is TRBV3-1 and J usage is TRBJ2-7; D gene unclear. V shed 4 bases and J shed 0 bases, with 10 bases lying between them. Germline V gene sequence: CDR1 LGHDT, CDR2 YNNKEL (reference sequence). The CDR3 extends over 14 amino acids.

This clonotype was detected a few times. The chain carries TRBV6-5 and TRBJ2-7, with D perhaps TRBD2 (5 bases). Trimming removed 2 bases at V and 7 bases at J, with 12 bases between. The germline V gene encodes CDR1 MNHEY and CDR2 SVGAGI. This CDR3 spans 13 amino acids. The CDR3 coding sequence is TGTGCCAGCAGTTACAGACTTCGGGATGAGCAGTACTTC. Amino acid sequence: CASSYRLRDEQYF.

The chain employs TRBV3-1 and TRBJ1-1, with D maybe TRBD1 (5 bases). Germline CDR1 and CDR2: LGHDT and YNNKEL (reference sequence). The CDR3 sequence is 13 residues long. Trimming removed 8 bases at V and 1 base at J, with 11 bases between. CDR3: CASRPGENTEAFF. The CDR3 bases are TGTGCCAGCCGGCCGGGGGAGAACACTGAAGCTTTCTTT.

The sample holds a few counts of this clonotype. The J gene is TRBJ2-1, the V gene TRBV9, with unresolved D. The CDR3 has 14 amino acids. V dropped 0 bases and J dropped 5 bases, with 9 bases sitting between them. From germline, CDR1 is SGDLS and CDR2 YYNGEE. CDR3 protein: CASSVGYRDNEQFF. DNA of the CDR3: TGTGCCAGCAGCGTAGGTTACAGAGACAATGAGCAGTTCTTC.

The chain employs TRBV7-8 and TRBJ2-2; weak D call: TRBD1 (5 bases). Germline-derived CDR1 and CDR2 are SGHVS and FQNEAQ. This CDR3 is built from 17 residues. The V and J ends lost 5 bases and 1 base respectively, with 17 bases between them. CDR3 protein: CASSEPPWTWNTGELFF. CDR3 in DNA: TGTGCCAGCAGCGAGCCGCCATGGACATGGAACACCGGGGAGCTGTTTTTT.

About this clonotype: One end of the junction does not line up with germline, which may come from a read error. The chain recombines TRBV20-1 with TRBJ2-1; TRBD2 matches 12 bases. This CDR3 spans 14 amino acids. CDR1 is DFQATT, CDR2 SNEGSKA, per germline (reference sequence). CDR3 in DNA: TGCAGTCCTAGCTCTAGCGGGAGGGTGAATGAGCAGTTCTTC. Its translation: CSPSSSGRVNEQFF.

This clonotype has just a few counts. The CDR3 sequence is CASSPSGKSYEQYF. The DNA of the CDR3 is TGTGCCAGCAGTCCTAGCGGGAAGTCCTACGAGCAGTACTTC. This sequence joins TRBV12-3 or TRBV12-4 and TRBJ2-7, with TRBD2 identical over 9 bases. V lost 5 bases, J lost 1 base, and 3 bases stayed unmatched. The CDR3 is 14 residues long.

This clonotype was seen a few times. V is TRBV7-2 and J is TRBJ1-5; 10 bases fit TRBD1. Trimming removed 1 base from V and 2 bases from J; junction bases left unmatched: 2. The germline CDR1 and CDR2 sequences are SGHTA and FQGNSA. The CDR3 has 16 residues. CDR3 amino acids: CASSLETGGGNQPQHF. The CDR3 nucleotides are TGTGCCAGCAGCTTAGAGACAGGGGGCGGCAATCAGCCCCAGCATTTT. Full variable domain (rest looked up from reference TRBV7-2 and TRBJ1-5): GAGVSQSPSNKVTEKGKDVELRCDPISGHTALYWYRQSLGQGLEFLIYFQGNSAPDKSGLPSDRFSAERTGGSVSTLTIQRTQQEDSAVYLCASSLETGGGNQPQHFGDGTRLSIL.

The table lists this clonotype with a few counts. CDR3 nucleotides: TGTGCCAGCAGCCAAGGGGTTTTTGTTGAAGCTTTCTTT. Translation: CASSQGVFVEAFF. This sequence joins TRBV14 and TRBJ1-1; D not resolved. V lost 1 base and J 7 bases, leaving 10 bases between the germline ends. Looked up from germline, CDR1 is SGHDN and CDR2 is FVKESK. The CDR3 is 13 amino acids.

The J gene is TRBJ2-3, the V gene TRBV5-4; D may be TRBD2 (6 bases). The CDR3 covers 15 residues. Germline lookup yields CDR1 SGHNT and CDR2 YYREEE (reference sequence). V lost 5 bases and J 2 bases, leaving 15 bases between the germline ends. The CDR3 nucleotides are TGTGCCAGCAGGAAGACTAGATCCTCCACAGATACGCAGTATTTT. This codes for CASRKTRSSTDTQYF.

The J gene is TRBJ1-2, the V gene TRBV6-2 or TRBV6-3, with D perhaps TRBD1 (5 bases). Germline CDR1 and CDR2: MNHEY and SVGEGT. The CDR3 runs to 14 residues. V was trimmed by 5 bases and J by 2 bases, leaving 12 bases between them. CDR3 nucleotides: TGTGCCAGCAGTACAAGACAGATAAACTATGGCTACACCTTC. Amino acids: CASSTRQINYGYTF.

The CDR3 sequence: CASSKEQGGRRELFF. For the CDR3, the DNA is TGCGCCAGCAGCAAGGAACAGGGCGGGAGACGCGAGCTGTTTTTT. The rearrangement joins TRBV5-1 to TRBJ2-2; a weak D match, TRBD2 (7 bases). The CDR3 extends over 15 amino acids. V lost 4 bases to trimming and J lost 11 bases, with 21 bases between them. Germline lookup yields CDR1 SGHRS and CDR2 YFSETQ.

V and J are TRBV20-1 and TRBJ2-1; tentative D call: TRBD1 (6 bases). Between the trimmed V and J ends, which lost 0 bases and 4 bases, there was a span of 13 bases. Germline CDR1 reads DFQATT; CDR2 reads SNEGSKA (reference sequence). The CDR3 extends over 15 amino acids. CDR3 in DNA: TGCAGTGCTAGAGATCTAACAGGGAGATACAATGAGCAGTTCTTC. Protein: CSARDLTGRYNEQFF.

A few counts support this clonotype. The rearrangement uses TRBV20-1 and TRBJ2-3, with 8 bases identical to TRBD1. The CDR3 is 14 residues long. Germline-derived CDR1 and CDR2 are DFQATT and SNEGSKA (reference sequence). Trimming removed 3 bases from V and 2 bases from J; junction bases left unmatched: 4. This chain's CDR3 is CSARDRVDTDTQYF. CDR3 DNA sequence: TGCAGTGCTAGGGACAGGGTGGACACAGATACGCAGTATTTT.

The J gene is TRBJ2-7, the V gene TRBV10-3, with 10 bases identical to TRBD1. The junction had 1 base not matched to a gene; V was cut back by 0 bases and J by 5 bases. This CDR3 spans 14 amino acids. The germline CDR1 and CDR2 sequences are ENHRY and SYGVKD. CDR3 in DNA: TGTGCCATCAGTGAGTCGACAGGGGGCCACGAGCAGTACTTC. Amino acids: CAISESTGGHEQYF.

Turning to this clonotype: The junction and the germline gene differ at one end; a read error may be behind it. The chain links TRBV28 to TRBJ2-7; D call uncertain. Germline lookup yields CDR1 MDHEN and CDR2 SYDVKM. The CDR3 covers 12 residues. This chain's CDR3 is CASSPPAYEQCF. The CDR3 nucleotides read TGTGCCAGCAGTCCCCCCGCCTACGAGCAGTGCTTC.

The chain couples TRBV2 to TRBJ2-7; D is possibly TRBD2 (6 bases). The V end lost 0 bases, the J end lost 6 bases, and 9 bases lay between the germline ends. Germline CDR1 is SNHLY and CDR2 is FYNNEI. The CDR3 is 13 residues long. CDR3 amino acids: CASSEAWRGEQYF. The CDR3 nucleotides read TGTGCCAGCAGTGAAGCGTGGAGGGGCGAGCAGTACTTC.